The entry below gives a single T cell receptor beta chain sequence along with its context. Its antigen is currently unknown. This specimen comes from a study of T cell responses to AZD1222 COVID-19 vaccine. Study findings and constraints: Repertoire sampling occurred only after the peak T cell response. The span of vaccine-associated CD4 TCRs extended across spike, with dominance at 160-218 and 743-854.

Data came from immunoSEQ multiplex PCR; TCRdb stores just in-frame clones and leaves some out. Of under 35,000 clones in the sample, 80% to 95% are singletons; the top ten hold less than 55%. With 1 base removed from V and 1 base from J, the gap between germline ends came to 10 bases. The CDR3 totals 15 residues. Germline V lookup: CDR1 LNHDA, CDR2 SQIVND (reference sequence). Material: peripheral blood, obtained on day 0 of AZD1222 vaccination. The clonotype comes from an adult in good health. The chain uses TRBV19 and TRBJ2-5, with D hard to call. CDR3 amino acids: CASSIGLGSQETQYF. Here the CDR3 DNA reads TGTGCCAGTAGTATAGGCCTGGGGTCCCAAGAGACCCAGTACTTC.